This entry is about one TCR beta chain. Its specificity is not known. PBMCs were stained for CD3, CD4 and CD8, and CD4+ and CD8+ T cells were sorted. This specimen belongs to a study of CD8+ T cells in alopecia areata. General observations from the study: Normal scalp showed lower clonality than lesional scalp, especially alopecia totalis/universalis. Patients displayed less clarity in TCR sharing than mice, a finding possibly related to HLA.

Sequencing used cDNA as its template, made by extracting RNA and reverse transcribing it. The data were produced by immunoSEQ multiplex PCR, yet TCRdb's version contains in-frame clones alone and is incomplete. The sample records approximately 100,000 clones, approximately 60% being singletons. Source material: CD4+ T cells sorted from blood. This TCR came from a human donor in good health.

CDR3 DNA: TGCAGTGCTCTCAGGGCGGGGGGCTACACCTTC. Translating it yields CSALRAGGYTF. The chain couples TRBV20-1 to TRBJ1-2; D is perhaps TRBD1 (5 bases). V dropped 5 bases and J dropped 8 bases, with 12 bases sitting between them. The germline V gene encodes CDR1 DFQATT and CDR2 SNEGSKA (reference sequence). The CDR3 has 11 amino acids.